This T cell receptor (beta chain) was captured by sequencing in a study of shared clonotypes between healthy human individuals. Measured with immunoSEQ multiplex PCR; TCRdb has only the in-frame clones, and not every one. The table has roughly 2.5 million clones, 90% to 95% seen once. The source of this sequence is a man aged 18 to 29 in good health. Source material: naive CD4+ T cells sorted from blood. The sample's subset: CD45RA+ positively selected.

In DNA form, the CDR3 reads TGTGCCATCAGTCGAGATCTTCAGGTTGCGAAAGGGCCAACCGGGGAGCTGTTTTTT. It encodes CAISRDLQVAKGPTGELFF. This chain connects TRBV10-3 to TRBJ2-2; unclear D gene. The CDR3 covers 19 residues. Germline V lookup: CDR1 ENHRY, CDR2 SYGVKD. Trimming stripped 5 bases from V and 5 bases from J, with 27 bases between.